These 4 T cell receptor beta chains were all obtained from the same sample, sequenced in a study of cytomegalovirus exposure and HLA in healthy donors. Both 60 Vbeta primers and 13 Jbeta primers went into the PCR. Profiling relied on immunoSEQ multiplex PCR, and the TCRdb table lists in-frame clones only, not all of them. This table holds some 150,000 clones, about 61% found once. Material for sequencing was PBMCs. The receptor set was obtained from a woman aged 40 to 50 in good health and CMV-seronegative.

This clone was seen more than once but under ten times. J is TRBJ1-5 and V is TRBV7-8, with a tentative D call TRBD1 (6 bases). Per germline, CDR1 SGHVS and CDR2 FQNEAQ. CDR3 length: 16 residues. Trimming cost V 3 bases and J 0 bases, with 12 bases left between them. CDR3 nucleotides: TGTGCCAGCAGCTTCGGGACACCGTATAGCAATCAGCCCCAGCATTTT. This translates into CASSFGTPYSNQPQHF.

The genes are TRBV28 and TRBJ2-4; D is ambiguous. In germline, CDR1 is MDHEN, CDR2 SYDVKM. There are 13 residues in the CDR3. V was shortened by 4 bases and J by 8 bases, with 12 bases between the two germline ends. CDR3 sequence: CASSSLKADIQYF. The CDR3, as DNA: TGTGCCAGCAGTTCTCTGAAGGCGGACATTCAGTACTTC.

The genes are TRBV5-1 and TRBJ2-3; TRBD1 is a possible D gene (6 bases). The V end was cut by 5 bases, the J end by 5 bases, with 15 bases between. This CDR3 spans 14 amino acids. CDR1 and CDR2 (germline): SGHRS, YFSETQ. The DNA for the CDR3 is TGCGCCAGCAGGTGGACAGCCGGAGGAGATACGCAGTATTTT. Its translation is CASRWTAGGDTQYF.

The chain couples TRBV30 to TRBJ1-1, with 8 bases lining up with TRBD1. CDR1 and CDR2 (germline): GTSNPN, SVGIG (reference sequence). The CDR3 is made up of 15 amino acids. The V and J ends lost 0 bases and 13 bases, in that order; junction bases with no gene match: 16. The CDR3 loop reads CAWSVQGELIARSFF. CDR3 sequence (DNA): TGTGCCTGGAGTGTACAGGGGGAGTTAATCGCCCGAAGTTTCTTT.